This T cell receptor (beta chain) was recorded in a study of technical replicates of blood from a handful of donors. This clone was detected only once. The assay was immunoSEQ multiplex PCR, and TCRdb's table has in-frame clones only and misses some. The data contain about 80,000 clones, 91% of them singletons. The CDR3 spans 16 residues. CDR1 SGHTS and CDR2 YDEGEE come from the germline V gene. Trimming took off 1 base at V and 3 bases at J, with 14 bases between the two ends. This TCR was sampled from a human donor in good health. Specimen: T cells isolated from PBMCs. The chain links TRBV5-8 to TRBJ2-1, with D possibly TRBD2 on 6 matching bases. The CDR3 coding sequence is TGTGCCAGCAGCTTGCGCGGCCTAGCGAACTACAATGAGCAGTTCTTC. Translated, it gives CASSLRGLANYNEQFF.